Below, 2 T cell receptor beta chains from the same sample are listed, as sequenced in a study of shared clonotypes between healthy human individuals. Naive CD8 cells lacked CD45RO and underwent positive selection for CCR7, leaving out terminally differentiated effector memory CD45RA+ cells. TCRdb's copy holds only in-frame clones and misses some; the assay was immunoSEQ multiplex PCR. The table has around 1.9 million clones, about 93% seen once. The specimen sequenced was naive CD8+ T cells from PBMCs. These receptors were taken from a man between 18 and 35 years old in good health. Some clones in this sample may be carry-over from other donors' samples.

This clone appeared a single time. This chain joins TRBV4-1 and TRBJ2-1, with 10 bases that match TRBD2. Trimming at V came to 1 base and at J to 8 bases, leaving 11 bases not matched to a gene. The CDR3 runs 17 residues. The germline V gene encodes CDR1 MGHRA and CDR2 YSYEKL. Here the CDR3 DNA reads TGCGCCAGCAGCCAAGTCTCTCGGCTAGCGGGAGCGGATGAGCAGTTCTTC. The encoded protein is CASSQVSRLAGADEQFF.

The DNA for the CDR3 is TGTGCCAGCAGTTCCCTATCAGGGAGAGATCAGCCCCAGCATTTT. Amino acids: CASSSLSGRDQPQHF. The J gene is TRBJ1-5, the V gene TRBV28; the D gene is possibly TRBD1 (5 bases). Germline CDR1 reads MDHEN; CDR2 reads SYDVKM. Trimming shortened V by 4 bases and J by 5 bases, and 15 bases separated the two germline ends. The CDR3 is 15 residues long. The entire variable domain, with the rest obtained from reference TRBV28 and TRBJ1-5, is as follows: DVKVTQSSRYLVKRTGEKVFLECVQDMDHENMFWYRQDPGLGLRLIYFSYDVKMKEKGDIPEGYSVSREKKERFSLILESASTNQTSMYLCASSSLSGRDQPQHFGDGTRLSIL.